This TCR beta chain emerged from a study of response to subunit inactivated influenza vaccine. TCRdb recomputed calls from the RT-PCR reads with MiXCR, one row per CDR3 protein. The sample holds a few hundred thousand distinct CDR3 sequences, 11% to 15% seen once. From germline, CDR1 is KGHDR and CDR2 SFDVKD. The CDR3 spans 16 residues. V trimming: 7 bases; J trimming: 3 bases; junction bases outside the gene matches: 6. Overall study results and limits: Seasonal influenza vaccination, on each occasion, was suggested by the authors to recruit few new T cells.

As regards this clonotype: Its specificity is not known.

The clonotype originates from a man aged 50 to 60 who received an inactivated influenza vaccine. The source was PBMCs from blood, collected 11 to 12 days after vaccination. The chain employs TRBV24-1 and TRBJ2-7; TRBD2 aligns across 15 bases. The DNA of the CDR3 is TGTGCCACCAGCCCGGGACTAGCGGGGGGTGTCTACGAGCAGTACTTC. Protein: CATSPGLAGGVYEQYF.